These 28 T cell receptor beta chains came from one sample sequenced in a study of shared clonotypes between healthy human individuals (dated by TCRdb to 2020 to 2022). The library was made by the immunoSEQ multiplex PCR assay. The source is immuneACCESS, and TCRdb retained only in-frame sequences with V and J called. Part of the clones is not carried over; for the studies checked, unresolved V genes explain less than half of this, and the remainder is unexplained. Recorded for this sample are about 2.3 million clones; approximately 93% of them occurred a single time. Under 0.45% of the sample lies in the top ten. Sequenced input: naive CD4+ T cells from PBMCs. According to the study, the label for this sample's cell subset or site signals: CD45RA+ positively selected. Receptors originate from a man aged 18-30 years in good health. Some clones in this sample may be carry-over from other donors' samples.

This clone appeared a single time. The chain has TRBV6-5 and TRBJ1-4, with D hard to call. The ends were cut back, 0 bases at V and 4 bases at J, with 12 bases in the middle. CDR1 MNHEY and CDR2 SVGAGI come from the germline V gene. The CDR3 totals 16 residues. CDR3 DNA: TGTGCCAGCAGTTACTCTTGGGGATCCCGTAATGAAAAACTGTTTTTT. The encoded protein is CASSYSWGSRNEKLFF.

V usage is TRBV30 and J usage is TRBJ2-7; D could derive from TRBD1 or TRBD2 (5 bases each). This CDR3 has 15 amino acids. Germline CDR1 and CDR2: GTSNPN and SVGIG (reference sequence). Trimming took 4 bases from V and 5 from J, leaving 21 bases between them. In DNA, the CDR3 is TGTGCCTGGAACTTCTACACAGGAGGATCTGACGAGCAGTACTTC. Amino acids: CAWNFYTGGSDEQYF.

The gene calls are TRBV6-1 and TRBJ2-7; 7 bases match TRBD2. Germline V gene lookup returns CDR1 MNHNS and CDR2 SASEGT. The V and J ends lost 1 base and 3 bases, in that order; junction bases with no gene match: 6. The length of the CDR3 is 15 residues. The CDR3, as DNA: TGTGCCAGCAGTGAAGTGTCTAGCGGACGCTACGAGCAGTACTTC. This sequence encodes CASSEVSSGRYEQYF.

This clone came up once. The chain is built from TRBV18 and TRBJ1-2, with 11 nucleotides matching TRBD1. The CDR3 contains 16 residues. V lost 3 bases to trimming and J lost 4 bases; unmatched junction nucleotides: 7. The germline CDR1 and CDR2 sequences are KGHSH and LQKENI. Here the CDR3 DNA reads TGTGCCAGCTCACCCGGACAGGGGGCCAAGAGCTATGGCTACACCTTC. Translating it yields CASSPGQGAKSYGYTF. Combining the CDR3 with reference TRBV18 and TRBJ1-2 gives the whole variable domain NAGVMQNPRHLVRRRGQEARLRCSPMKGHSHVYWYRQLPEEGLKFMVYLQKENIIDESGMPKERFSAEFPKEGPSILRIQQVVRGDSAAYFCASSPGQGAKSYGYTFGSGTRLTVV.

The V call is TRBV11-2, the J call TRBJ1-4; 10 bases fit TRBD1. J gave up 5 bases and V 5 bases, and 2 bases lay outside the gene matches. The CDR3 is made up of 14 amino acids. Germline CDR1 SGHAT, CDR2 FQNNGV. For the CDR3, the DNA is TGTGCCAGCAGCCGGACAGGGGGGAATGAAAAACTGTTTTTT. This codes for CASSRTGGNEKLFF.

The V gene is TRBV28, the J gene TRBJ2-3; tentatively, D is TRBD2 (6 bases). This CDR3 has 13 residues. CDR1 is MDHEN and CDR2 is SYDVKM in the germline V gene. V was trimmed by 6 bases and J by 2 bases, leaving 9 bases between them. In DNA, the CDR3 is TGTGCCAGCAGCCGGAGGGACACAGATACGCAGTATTTT. This gives the protein CASSRRDTDTQYF.

The DNA for the CDR3 is TGTGCCAGCCCCATAGGGGAGGGGCCTAATTCACCCCTCCACTTT. Translation: CASPIGEGPNSPLHF. The V gene is TRBV7-9, the J gene TRBJ1-6; weak D call: TRBD1 (5 bases). The ends were cut back, 8 bases at V and 6 bases at J, with 17 bases in the middle. The CDR3 is 15 amino acids. Germline V gene data show CDR1 as SEHNR and CDR2 as FQNEAQ (reference sequence).

V is TRBV28 and J is TRBJ1-5; D possibly corresponds to TRBD1 (5 bases). CDR1 and CDR2 from the germline V gene are MDHEN and SYDVKM. V shed 4 bases and J shed 3 bases, with 16 bases lying between them. The CDR3 spans 16 residues. CDR3 sequence reads: CASSSTPGTPNQPQHF. For the CDR3, the DNA is TGTGCCAGCAGTTCCACCCCCGGGACTCCCAATCAGCCCCAGCATTTT.

The sample holds a few counts of this clone. This sequence joins TRBV9 and TRBJ1-3; D is unresolved. In germline, CDR1 is SGDLS, CDR2 YYNGEE. V was shortened by 1 base and J by 0 bases, with 5 bases between the two germline ends. This CDR3 comprises 14 residues. The CDR3 reads CASSVFSSGNTIYF. CDR3 DNA: TGTGCCAGCAGCGTATTCAGCTCTGGAAACACCATATATTTT. Full variable domain (rest looked up from reference TRBV9 and TRBJ1-3): DSGVTQTPKHLITATGQRVTLRCSPRSGDLSVYWYQQSLDQGLQFLIQYYNGEERAKGNILERFSAQQFPDLHSELNLSSLELGDSALYFCASSVFSSGNTIYFGEGSWLTVV.

The gene calls are TRBV5-4 and TRBJ2-3; maybe TRBD2 (5 bases). The V and J ends lost 0 bases and 0 bases respectively, with 14 bases between them. The CDR3 consists of 17 residues. The germline CDR1 and CDR2 sequences are SGHNT and YYREEE (reference sequence). The CDR3 loop is CASSLEVGAPSTDTQYF. Here the CDR3 DNA reads TGTGCCAGCAGCTTGGAAGTGGGAGCCCCTAGCACAGATACGCAGTATTTT.

The chain is built from TRBV6-5 and TRBJ2-5; 10 nucleotides agree with TRBD1. The length of the CDR3 is 14 residues. After removal of 4 bases from V and 6 bases from J, the junction contained 5 bases not matched to a gene. CDR1 and CDR2 (germline): MNHEY, SVGAGI. CDR3 nucleotides: TGTGCCAGCAGTTCCGGGGGACAGGGGAAGACCCAGTACTTC. Protein sequence: CASSSGGQGKTQYF.

As regards this clone: Different DNA sequences within this sample yield the same CDR3. The chain is built from TRBV28 and TRBJ2-5; no definite D call. Germline loops: CDR1 MDHEN, CDR2 SYDVKM. V was shortened by 3 bases and J by 2 bases, with 4 bases between the two germline ends. The length of the CDR3 is 12 residues. The CDR3 sequence is CASSLIQETQYF. DNA for the CDR3: TGTGCCAGCAGTTTGATACAAGAGACCCAGTACTTC.

The chain is built from TRBV28 and TRBJ1-2; perhaps TRBD1 as D (6 bases). The CDR3 runs to 13 residues. The germline V gene encodes CDR1 MDHEN and CDR2 SYDVKM. Trimming removed 6 bases from V and 3 bases from J, with 11 bases in between. CDR3 amino acids: CASSQRQDYGYTF. The CDR3 nucleotides read TGTGCCAGCAGCCAACGACAGGACTATGGCTACACCTTC.

This clone was detected only a few times. This chain links TRBV6-5 with TRBJ1-2, with D unresolved. Per the germline V gene, CDR1 is MNHEY and CDR2 is SVGAGI. The CDR3 is made up of 14 amino acids. V lost 0 bases and J lost 3, with 8 bases in between. CDR3 DNA: TGTGCCAGCAGTTACTCTCGAAGGTACTATGGCTACACCTTC. It translates to CASSYSRRYYGYTF.

The chain recombines TRBV4-3 with TRBJ1-1; the D gene is possibly TRBD1 (6 bases). The CDR3 extends over 15 amino acids. Trimming took off 1 base at V and 4 bases at J, with 13 bases between the two ends. CDR1 and CDR2 (germline): LGHNA, YSLEER. CDR3 coding DNA: TGCGCCAGCAGCCAAGGGGGGCTAGGGGGCACTGAAGCTTTCTTT. Translation gives CASSQGGLGGTEAFF.

Worth noting for this clone: Additional DNA sequences in this sample encode the identical CDR3. The chain uses TRBV7-2 and TRBJ1-1; D unresolved. The CDR3 runs to 13 residues. The V and J ends lost 1 base and 1 base respectively, with 4 bases between them. Germline V gives CDR1 SGHTA, CDR2 FQGNSA. The CDR3 bases are TGTGCCAGCAGCTTAGAGACGAACACTGAAGCTTTCTTT. Translated: CASSLETNTEAFF.

The chain uses TRBV25-1 and TRBJ2-7; 7 positions agree with TRBD2. This CDR3 comprises 15 residues. Per the germline V gene, CDR1 is MGHDK and CDR2 is SYGVNS. Unmatched junction bases numbered 11, after V lost 3 bases and J lost 6 bases. CDR3 sequence: CASSDSAGDLREQYF. The CDR3 nucleotides read TGTGCCAGCAGTGACTCGGCGGGAGATTTGCGCGAGCAGTACTTC.

V usage is TRBV5-1 and J usage is TRBJ1-4, with TRBD1 matching 7 bases. Per germline, CDR1 SGHRS and CDR2 YFSETQ. The V segment lost 0 bases and the J segment 5 bases; nucleotides outside the gene matches: 7. This CDR3 is built from 16 residues. This CDR3 is CASSLGRGRLNEKLFF. The CDR3 bases are TGCGCCAGCAGCTTGGGAAGGGGGCGGTTGAATGAAAAACTGTTTTTT.

Details on this clone: The sample has other DNA sequences that encode this CDR3 too. This chain uses TRBV30 with TRBJ2-2; D may be TRBD2 (6 bases). Trimming took off 3 bases at V and 7 bases at J, with 6 bases between the two ends. The CDR3 contains 11 residues. The germline CDR1 and CDR2 sequences are GTSNPN and SVGIG (reference sequence). As DNA, the CDR3 is TGTGCCTGGAGCGGGGGCGGGGAGCTGTTTTTT. It translates to CAWSGGGELFF.

The V gene is TRBV10-3, the J gene TRBJ2-7; TRBD1 agrees at 9 bases. In germline, CDR1 is ENHRY, CDR2 SYGVKD. This CDR3 region has 14 residues. V gave up 3 bases and J gave up 4 bases; unmatched junction bases: 4. CDR3 region: CAISDGTGMYEQYF. CDR3 bases: TGTGCCATCAGTGATGGGACAGGGATGTACGAGCAGTACTTC.

The rearrangement uses TRBV30 and TRBJ1-1, with D possibly matching TRBD1 (5 bases). This CDR3 region has 16 residues. Germline-derived CDR1 and CDR2 are GTSNPN and SVGIG (reference sequence). The V end lost 0 bases, the J end lost 0 bases, and 14 bases lay between the germline ends. The CDR3 DNA reads TGTGCCTGGAGTGTACGGGCAGGGAAGATGAACACTGAAGCTTTCTTT. Translation gives CAWSVRAGKMNTEAFF.

As for this clone: At the DNA level, this CDR3 is encoded by other sequences in the same sample as well. The rearrangement joins TRBV5-6 to TRBJ2-3; unclear D gene. Germline V gives CDR1 SGHDT, CDR2 YYEEEE. CDR3 length: 13 amino acids. V was pared by 1 base and J by 2 bases, with 5 bases between. CDR3 nucleotides: TGTGCCAGCAGCTTGCCCGCCACAGATACGCAGTATTTT. This translates into CASSLPATDTQYF.

DNA for the CDR3: TGCGCCAGCAGCTTGATGTCAGGGGGAGGGTACAATGAGCAGTTCTTC. Translated: CASSLMSGGGYNEQFF. The chain recombines TRBV5-1 with TRBJ2-1, with D perhaps given as TRBD1 or TRBD2 (7 bases each). Germline CDR1 is SGHRS and CDR2 is YFSETQ. The CDR3 consists of 16 residues. V lost 1 base and J lost 4, with 15 bases in between.

The rearrangement joins TRBV12-5 to TRBJ1-2; tentatively, D is TRBD1 (5 bases). CDR3 size: 12 residues. V lost 7 bases and J 6 bases, leaving 12 bases between the germline ends. CDR1 and CDR2 from the germline V gene are LGHNT and FRNRAP. The CDR3 is CASAGLLHGYTF. The CDR3 coding sequence is TGTGCTAGTGCGGGACTATTACATGGCTACACCTTC.

V is TRBV7-2 and J is TRBJ2-7; the D gene could be TRBD1 or TRBD2 (5 bases each). Germline V gene sequence: CDR1 SGHTA, CDR2 FQGNSA. The V end was cut by 5 bases, the J end by 2 bases, with 16 bases between. This CDR3 region has 15 residues. The CDR3 loop reads CASSRGWGSTYEQYF. The CDR3 DNA sequence: TGTGCCAGCAGCAGAGGGTGGGGCAGCACCTACGAGCAGTACTTC.

CDR3 in amino acids: CASSWTGYNEQFF. DNA for the CDR3: TGTGCCAGCAGCTGGACAGGTTACAATGAGCAGTTCTTC. The J gene is TRBJ2-1, the V gene TRBV5-4, with 7 nucleotides matching TRBD1. The CDR3 totals 13 residues. The J segment lost 4 bases and the V segment lost 3 bases, leaving 1 base of the junction unmatched. Germline lookup yields CDR1 SGHNT and CDR2 YYREEE (reference sequence).

This clone was seen only once. The chain combines TRBV2 with TRBJ1-1; TRBD1 might be the D (5 bases). V lost 4 bases and J 4 bases, leaving 13 bases between the germline ends. The length of the CDR3 is 14 residues. Germline CDR1 reads SNHLY; CDR2 reads FYNNEI. The DNA for the CDR3 is TGTGCCAGCAGTGTGGAGTCCGGGGGCACTGAAGCTTTCTTT. Amino acids: CASSVESGGTEAFF.

The genes are TRBV7-3 and TRBJ2-3; 9 positions agree with TRBD1. The CDR3 runs to 16 residues. Trimming removed 4 bases from V and 3 bases from J; junction bases left unmatched: 8. Per germline, CDR1 SGHTA and CDR2 FQGTGA. The CDR3 reads CASSSHGTGITDTQYF. Here the CDR3 DNA reads TGTGCCAGCAGCTCCCACGGGACAGGGATTACAGATACGCAGTATTTT.